The table lists the clone carrying this T cell receptor (beta chain) with a few counts. The data originate from a study of T-cell memory formation after mild COVID-19. Study context: The TCR clusters were mostly specific to one donor.

Using its own MiXCR run on the 5' RACE reads, TCRdb lists one record per CDR3 protein. The sample has approximately 250,000 distinct CDR3 sequences, around 15% seen once; the top ten hold around a fifth. CDR1 and CDR2 from the germline V gene are ENHRY and SYGVKD. V was shortened by 10 bases and J by 1 base, with 13 bases between the two germline ends. The CDR3 loop spans 14 amino acids. The rearrangement uses TRBV10-3 and TRBJ2-2, with D perhaps TRBD2 (6 bases). This clonotype was sampled from a young man who had mild COVID-19 (a few samples of this study predate the infection). Cell type and time point are not known. The sequenced sample consisted of PBMCs or a T cell subset sorted from them (not recorded which). CDR3 protein: CANRGTENTGELFF. CDR3 sequence (DNA): TGTGCCAACCGAGGGACTGAGAACACCGGGGAGCTGTTTTTT.